Listed below are T cell receptor beta chains from one sample, sequenced in a study of identical twins. TCRdb re-analysed the 5' RACE reads in MiXCR, keeping a single row per CDR3 protein. The table includes hundreds of thousands of distinct CDR3 sequences, 24% detected once. These sequences were also reported in another study, on T cells expressing NK-cell markers.

The sample taken for sequencing was CD4+ T cells sorted from blood. Every receptor here comes from a woman younger than 30 in good health. Each CDR3 is given without its conserved first and last residue. Fields, in order: V gene, CDR3 protein.

>TRBV7-2
ASSPKRLAGNTGELF
>TRBV7-6
ASSSAGGFGYT
>TRBV5-1
ASSIAGDNEQF
>TRBV5-5
ASSLWASDTGELF
>TRBV12-3/TRBV12-4
ASTAHTYNEQF
>TRBV12-3/TRBV12-4
ASSPTGPTGELF
>TRBV7-9
ASSSTIYNEQF
>TRBV18
ASSPKRYSPSAFNYGYT
>TRBV30
AWSRNRDETQY
>TRBV12-3/TRBV12-4
ASSPGPRSSYEQY
>TRBV20-1
SASPVGAGVREQF
>TRBV18
ASSPQGFSYEQY
>TRBV29-1
SVLRTSGRGYNEQF
>TRBV25-1
ASSALAGTDTQY
>TRBV6-1
ASRALTTYYGYT
>TRBV5-1
ASSLLTDNTEAF
>TRBV3-1
ASSRHGGDNYGYT
>TRBV20-1
SALGTENTEAF
>TRBV6-6
ASIGRDEQY
>TRBV5-1
ASSFSRGLTYYNEQF
>TRBV18
ASSPDSGTGITEAF
>TRBV29-1
SVGFGSASEQY
>TRBV6-2/TRBV6-3
ASSYPILLYQSQDTQY
>TRBV24-1
ATSDPGIPETQY
>TRBV5-1
ASSREPGRNTEAF
>TRBV7-2
ASSQGLAASTDTQY
>TRBV5-1
ASSPGTASLSGANVLT
>TRBV7-2
ASSLGLVAQY
>TRBV3-1
ASSRTLAGLNTGELF
>TRBV9
ASSELAGFYNEQF
>TRBV18
ASSPVRGNEQY
>TRBV5-1
ASSLGEMEQY
>TRBV5-1
ASSLGQASYEQY
>TRBV3-1
ASSQDKGGASSYEQY
>TRBV5-1
ASSSLAGKPDEQY